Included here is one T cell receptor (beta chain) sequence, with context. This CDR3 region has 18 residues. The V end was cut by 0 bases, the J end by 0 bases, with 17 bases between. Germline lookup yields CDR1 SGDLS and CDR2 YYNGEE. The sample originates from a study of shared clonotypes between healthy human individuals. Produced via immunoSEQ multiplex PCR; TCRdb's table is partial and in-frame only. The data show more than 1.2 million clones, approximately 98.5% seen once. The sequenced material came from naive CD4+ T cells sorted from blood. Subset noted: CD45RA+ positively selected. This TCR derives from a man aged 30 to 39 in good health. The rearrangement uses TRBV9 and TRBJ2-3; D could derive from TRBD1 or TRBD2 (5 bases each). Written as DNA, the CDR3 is TGTGCCAGCAGCGTAGGGGACCTCCGTAATACTAGCACAGATACGCAGTATTTT. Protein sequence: CASSVGDLRNTSTDTQYF.